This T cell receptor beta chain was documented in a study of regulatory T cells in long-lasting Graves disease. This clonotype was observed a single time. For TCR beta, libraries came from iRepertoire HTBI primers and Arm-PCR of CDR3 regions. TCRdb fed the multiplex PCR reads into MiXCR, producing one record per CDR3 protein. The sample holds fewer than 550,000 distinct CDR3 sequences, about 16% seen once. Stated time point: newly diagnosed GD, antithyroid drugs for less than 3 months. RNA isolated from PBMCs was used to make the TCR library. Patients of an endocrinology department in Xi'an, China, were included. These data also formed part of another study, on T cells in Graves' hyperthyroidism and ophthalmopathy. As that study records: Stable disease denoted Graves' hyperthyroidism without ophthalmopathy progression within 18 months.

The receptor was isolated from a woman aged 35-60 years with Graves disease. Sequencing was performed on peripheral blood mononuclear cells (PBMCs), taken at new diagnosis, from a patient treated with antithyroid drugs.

The CDR3, as DNA: TGTGCCAGCAGTGAATTGGATACAGCTAACTATGGCTACACCTTC. Translated: CASSELDTANYGYTF. The chain is built from TRBV6-1 and TRBJ1-2; D not certain. The germline V gene has CDR1 MNHNS and CDR2 SASEGT. V was cut by 2 bases and J by 0 bases, with 10 bases left in between. The CDR3 spans 15 residues.